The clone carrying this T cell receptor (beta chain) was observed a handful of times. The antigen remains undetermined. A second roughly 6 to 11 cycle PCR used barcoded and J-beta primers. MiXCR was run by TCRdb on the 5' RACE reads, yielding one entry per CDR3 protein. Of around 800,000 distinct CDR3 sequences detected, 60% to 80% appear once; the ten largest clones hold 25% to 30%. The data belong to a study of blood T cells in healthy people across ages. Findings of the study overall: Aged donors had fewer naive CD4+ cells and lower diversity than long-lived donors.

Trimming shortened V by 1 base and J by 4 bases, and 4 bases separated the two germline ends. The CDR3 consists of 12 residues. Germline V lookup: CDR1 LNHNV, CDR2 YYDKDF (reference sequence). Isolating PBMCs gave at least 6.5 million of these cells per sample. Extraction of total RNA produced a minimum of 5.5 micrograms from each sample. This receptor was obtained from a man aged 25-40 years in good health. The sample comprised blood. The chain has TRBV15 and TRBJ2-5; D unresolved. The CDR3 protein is CATSRASETQYF. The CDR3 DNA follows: TGTGCCACCAGCAGAGCTTCAGAGACCCAGTACTTC.